These T cell receptor beta chains were read from a single sample in a study of T cells in Graves' hyperthyroidism and ophthalmopathy. TCRdb reprocessed the multiplex PCR reads with MiXCR, giving one entry per CDR3 protein. The data contain 600,000 or so distinct CDR3 sequences, roughly 15% of them singletons. The source material was blood. The receptors shown here come from a woman aged 25-40 years with Graves' hyperthyroidism. Both conserved end residues are part of each CDR3. The D gene is left open where the match is weak. Not all rows give a size; the values are once, few, many and, for expanded clones, a class.

size,V,J,D,CDR3,DNA
many,TRBV2,TRBJ2-5,TRBD1,CASGQGNTQETQYF,TGTGCCTCTGGACAGGGAAACACCCAAGAGACCCAGTACTTC
few,TRBV19,TRBJ2-3,TRBD2,CASSISAGGTDTQYF,TGTGCCAGTAGTATATCGGCGGGAGGGACCGATACGCAGTATTTT
.,TRBV15,TRBJ2-2,.,CATRDTGELFF,TGTGCCACCAGAGACACCGGGGAGCTGTTTTTT
many,TRBV6-2/TRBV6-3,TRBJ1-4,.,CASSYSTTNEKLFF,TGTGCCAGCAGTTACTCTACAACTAATGAAAAACTGTTTTTT
.,TRBV7-9,TRBJ2-2,.,CASSPGWDFNTGELFF,TGTGCCAGCAGTCCAGGGTGGGACTTTAACACCGGGGAGCTGTTTTTT
.,TRBV18,TRBJ2-1,TRBD2,CASSPLAGVANNEQFF,TGTGCCAGCTCACCACTAGCGGGAGTAGCCAACAATGAGCAGTTCTTC
.,TRBV13,TRBJ2-7,TRBD2,CASRRAGAYEQYF,TGTGCCAGCCGCCGCGCGGGAGCCTACGAGCAGTACTTC
many,TRBV7-2,TRBJ2-1,.,CASSLGGGTAYNEQFF,TGTGCCAGCAGCTTAGGGGGGGGGACAGCCTACAATGAGCAGTTCTTC
many,TRBV5-1,TRBJ1-1,.,CASSRSGNTEAFF,TGCGCCAGCAGTCGGTCGGGGAACACTGAAGCTTTCTTT
.,TRBV7-9,TRBJ2-3,TRBD2,CASSRTSGTWDTQYF,TGTGCCAGCAGCCGGACTAGCGGGACATGGGATACGCAGTATTTT
.,TRBV19,TRBJ2-7,.,CASSMDQNTYEQYF,TGTGCCAGTAGTATGGATCAGAATACCTACGAGCAGTACTTC
many,TRBV2,TRBJ2-5,.,CASTLGFGPDPQETQYF,TGTGCCAGCACCCTAGGATTTGGGCCAGACCCTCAAGAGACCCAGTACTTC
.,TRBV7-9,TRBJ2-3,.,CASKPGHSTDTQYF,TGTGCCAGCAAACCGGGACACAGCACAGATACGCAGTATTTT
many,TRBV7-2,TRBJ2-5,.,CASSLVAGRQETQYF,TGTGCCAGCAGCTTAGTGGCGGGACGACAAGAGACCCAGTACTTC